A single sample is the source of the 5 T cell receptor beta chains below, sequenced in a study of blood T cells in healthy people across ages. The second PCR ran about 7 to 12 cycles with a sample-barcoded 5' primer and J-beta primers. TCRdb passed the 5' RACE reads through MiXCR, listing each CDR3 protein once. This sample has around 870,000 distinct CDR3 sequences, with more than 25% found just once. The source material was blood. Receptor source: a woman aged 80 or older in good health.

Only a few counts were recorded for this clonotype. The chain couples TRBV15 to TRBJ1-3; no firm D call. There are 16 residues in the CDR3. Per germline, CDR1 LNHNV and CDR2 YYDKDF (reference sequence). Trimming removed 0 bases from V and 4 bases from J, with 13 bases in between. The CDR3 nucleotides read TGTGCCACCAGCAGAGATCAGGCGCCCTACGGAAACACCATATATTTT. It specifies CATSRDQAPYGNTIYF.

This clonotype was counted a few times. This sequence joins TRBV21-1 and TRBJ1-2; TRBD1 is the table's D call, not checked against the DNA. TRBV21-1 is a known pseudogene. This CDR3 region has 13 residues. CDR3 amino acids: CATPGQGSYGYTF. In DNA, the CDR3 is TGTGCCACCCCGGGACAGGGCTCCTATGGCTACACCTTC.

The table lists this clonotype with many counts. The J gene is TRBJ2-3, the V gene TRBV20-1; possible D gene TRBD2, 5 bases. Germline CDR1 DFQATT, CDR2 SNEGSKA (reference sequence). Trimming left V 5 bases short and J 0 bases short, with 9 bases between. The CDR3 has 13 residues. The CDR3 bases are TGCAGTGCTTTTCCGGGAAGCACAGATACGCAGTATTTT. Amino acid sequence: CSAFPGSTDTQYF.

V gene TRBV20-1 combines with J gene TRBJ1-2; 9 nucleotides agree with TRBD1. The CDR3 loop spans 15 amino acids. The J segment lost 2 bases and the V segment lost 1 base, leaving 5 bases of the junction unmatched. Germline values: CDR1 DFQATT, CDR2 SNEGSKA (reference sequence). CDR3 in amino acids: CSARGGTGINYGYTF. The CDR3 DNA is TGCAGTGCTAGAGGTGGGACAGGGATAAACTATGGCTACACCTTC.

This clonotype was picked up many times. The chain carries TRBV25-1 and TRBJ2-6, with D perhaps matching TRBD1 (6 bases). Germline V gene lookup returns CDR1 MGHDK and CDR2 SYGVNS. The CDR3 runs 13 residues. V was shortened by 6 bases and J by 3 bases, with 6 bases between the two germline ends. The DNA for the CDR3 is TGTGCCAGCAGCAGGGGTGGGGCCAACGTCCTGACTTTC. Amino acid sequence: CASSRGGANVLTF.